These T cell receptor beta chains were read from a single sample in a study of T cells after yellow fever vaccination. TCRdb recomputed calls from the 5' RACE reads with MiXCR, one row per CDR3 protein. The sample lists 99,000 or so distinct CDR3 sequences; 4.5% to 6% were seen once. The material was CD8+ T cells sorted from PBMCs, obtained 10 days after the yellow fever booster vaccination. These receptors came from a young man who received the YFV17D yellow fever vaccine. The conserved cysteine and the conserved F or W are not part of the CDR3 here. A D gene is named only where the DNA matches it firmly. Not all rows give a size; the values are once, few, many and, for expanded clones, a class.

clone size: NA; V gene: TRBV5-1; D gene: NA; CDR3 protein: ASSFGGERGQPQH
clone size: few; V gene: TRBV3-1; D gene: TRBD2; CDR3 protein: ASSPAGGLDTQY
clone size: NA; V gene: TRBV12-3/TRBV12-4; D gene: NA; CDR3 protein: ASSESHLQEHSGNTIY
clone size: NA; V gene: TRBV15; D gene: NA; CDR3 protein: ATSRDLRRVNTEAF
clone size: NA; V gene: TRBV7-2; D gene: NA; CDR3 protein: ASSLDRVGSGELF
clone size: medium-sized; V gene: TRBV5-6; D gene: NA; CDR3 protein: ASSFGHYRGEQF
clone size: few; V gene: TRBV4-3; D gene: NA; CDR3 protein: ASSPSHLQSSGANVLT
clone size: NA; V gene: TRBV27; D gene: TRBD2; CDR3 protein: ASSLSSGGVYNEQF
clone size: NA; V gene: TRBV5-6; D gene: NA; CDR3 protein: ASSLYNAGPSYEQY
clone size: NA; V gene: TRBV30; D gene: NA; CDR3 protein: AWKQSSGPYEQY
clone size: NA; V gene: TRBV7-3; D gene: NA; CDR3 protein: ASSPRVGELF
clone size: NA; V gene: TRBV6-2/TRBV6-3; D gene: NA; CDR3 protein: ASHGPQETQY
clone size: few; V gene: TRBV6-2/TRBV6-3; D gene: NA; CDR3 protein: ASSYSVYTEAF
clone size: few; V gene: TRBV7-9; D gene: NA; CDR3 protein: ASSLAPGGNEKLF
clone size: many; V gene: TRBV4-1; D gene: TRBD1; CDR3 protein: ASSQKTGVNTEAF
clone size: many; V gene: TRBV23-1; D gene: NA; CDR3 protein: ASSQPTRVNEQF
clone size: many; V gene: TRBV11-2; D gene: NA; CDR3 protein: ASSSPSGFSYEQY
clone size: once; V gene: TRBV6-1; D gene: NA; CDR3 protein: ASRELNGYT
clone size: few; V gene: TRBV27; D gene: NA; CDR3 protein: ASSPGHRNEQF
clone size: few; V gene: TRBV4-1; D gene: NA; CDR3 protein: ASSQVRGEDQPQH
clone size: few; V gene: TRBV7-2; D gene: NA; CDR3 protein: ASSSPSATGTGDTQY
clone size: NA; V gene: TRBV27; D gene: NA; CDR3 protein: ASSLRAGSWHTEAF
clone size: few; V gene: TRBV20-1; D gene: TRBD1; CDR3 protein: SARDRQGLIDTQY
clone size: NA; V gene: TRBV20-1; D gene: NA; CDR3 protein: SATRRQAGTDTQY
clone size: few; V gene: TRBV20-1; D gene: NA; CDR3 protein: SARDLIYEQY
clone size: NA; V gene: TRBV20-1; D gene: TRBD2; CDR3 protein: SARAAEGGAYEQY
clone size: NA; V gene: TRBV20-1; D gene: NA; CDR3 protein: SARGGSQKGDTQY
clone size: few; V gene: TRBV4-3; D gene: TRBD2; CDR3 protein: ASSSTTSRPYEQY
clone size: NA; V gene: TRBV14; D gene: NA; CDR3 protein: ASSQDFNSPPETQY
clone size: NA; V gene: TRBV2; D gene: TRBD1; CDR3 protein: ASSPGTVYPNEQF
clone size: many; V gene: TRBV7-9; D gene: TRBD2; CDR3 protein: ASSLVQRGKDTQY
clone size: many; V gene: TRBV4-3; D gene: NA; CDR3 protein: ASSQDPGWNSPLH
clone size: few; V gene: TRBV7-9; D gene: NA; CDR3 protein: AGWDGSTDTQY
clone size: few; V gene: TRBV25-1; D gene: NA; CDR3 protein: ASSPGGWSNQPQH
clone size: few; V gene: TRBV12-3/TRBV12-4; D gene: NA; CDR3 protein: ASSLYRELDTQY
clone size: few; V gene: TRBV7-2; D gene: NA; CDR3 protein: ASSLAPGRGAGELF
clone size: few; V gene: TRBV27; D gene: NA; CDR3 protein: ASSLSPSAYMNTEAF
clone size: few; V gene: TRBV19; D gene: TRBD1; CDR3 protein: ASRQGHEQF
clone size: many; V gene: TRBV12-3/TRBV12-4; D gene: TRBD2; CDR3 protein: ASSLNFRFVGTSPADTQY
clone size: NA; V gene: TRBV18; D gene: TRBD1; CDR3 protein: ASSPGQGGNTEAF